The 30 T cell receptor beta chains below all came from one sample that was sequenced in a study of T cells after posttransplantation cyclophosphamide. Sequencing was performed with immunoSEQ multiplex PCR; in TCRdb, only in-frame clones are kept and a portion is missing. The sample contains 8,500 to 9,500 clones, 98% of which appear only once. Sequenced sample: naive CD8+ T cells sorted from PBMCs. The receptors were sampled from a man aged 50-60 years in good health, CMV-negative, and a related stem cell transplant donor.

V and J are TRBV19 and TRBJ2-1, with 12 bases lining up with TRBD2. Trimming cost V 8 bases and J 6 bases; bases outside gene matches: 5. CDR1 and CDR2 from the germline V gene are LNHDA and SQIVND (reference sequence). The CDR3 loop spans 14 amino acids. CDR3 nucleotides: TGTGCCAGTTCTACTAGCGGGGGGTCCAATGAGCAGTTCTTC. This translates into CASSTSGGSNEQFF.

This clone appeared a single time. The chain couples TRBV13 to TRBJ1-2; possible D gene TRBD1, 6 bases. CDR3 length equals 14 residues. Between the trimmed V and J ends, which lost 4 bases and 2 bases, there was a span of 11 bases. Looked up from germline, CDR1 is PRHDT and CDR2 is FYEKMQ (reference sequence). The CDR3 bases are TGTGCCAGCAGCTCTACGACAGGCAACTATGGCTACACCTTC. It translates to CASSSTTGNYGYTF. The whole variable domain, remainder taken from reference TRBV13 and TRBJ1-2, is AAGVIQSPRHLIKEKRETATLKCYPIPRHDTVYWYQQGPGQDPQFLISFYEKMQSDKGSIPDRFSAQQFSDYHSELNMSSLELGDSALYFCASSSTTGNYGYTFGSGTRLTVV.

A single count supports this clone. This chain connects TRBV9 to TRBJ2-7; 9 nucleotides align to TRBD1. Trimming took 3 bases from V and 0 from J; bases not matched to a gene: 13. Germline V gives CDR1 SGDLS, CDR2 YYNGEE. This CDR3 has 18 amino acids. CDR3 loop: CASSGGPGQGLSSYEQYF. DNA for the CDR3: TGTGCCAGCAGCGGGGGCCCGGGACAGGGTTTGAGCTCCTACGAGCAGTACTTC.

The chain is built from TRBV27 and TRBJ2-7, with 7 positions matching TRBD1. With V trimmed by 0 bases and J by 0 bases, 5 bases remained unmatched. From germline, CDR1 is MNHEY and CDR2 SMNVEV (reference sequence). This CDR3 has 16 residues. The CDR3 loop is CASSLSTGSFSYEQYF. CDR3 nucleotides: TGTGCCAGCAGTTTATCGACAGGGTCATTCTCCTACGAGCAGTACTTC.

The J gene is TRBJ2-3, the V gene TRBV7-9, with TRBD2 identical over 7 bases. With V trimmed by 10 bases and J by 0 bases, 10 bases remained unmatched. The V gene's germline CDR1 is SEHNR and CDR2 FQNEAQ (reference sequence). The CDR3 length is 15 residues. In DNA, the CDR3 is TGTGCCACCTCTCCCCTAGCGGCAAGCACAGATACGCAGTATTTT. This gives the protein CATSPLAASTDTQYF.

This clone came up once. The rearrangement links TRBV19 to TRBJ1-2; the D gene is possibly TRBD1 (5 bases). Trimming took off 2 bases at V and 5 bases at J, with 12 bases between the two ends. Germline CDR1 is LNHDA and CDR2 is SQIVND (reference sequence). The CDR3 consists of 14 residues. Written as DNA, the CDR3 is TGTGCCAGTAGTATACAGGGTACCCTGTATGGCTACACCTTC. Encoded protein: CASSIQGTLYGYTF.

The sample holds one count of this clone. This sequence joins TRBV9 and TRBJ2-2, with 8 nucleotides matching TRBD2. V was pared by 3 bases and J by 4 bases, with 5 bases of the junction left unmatched. CDR1 is SGDLS and CDR2 is YYNGEE in the germline V gene. The CDR3 sequence is 15 residues long. This CDR3 is CASSESGGGTGELFF. CDR3 nucleotide sequence: TGTGCCAGCAGCGAATCGGGGGGGGGCACCGGGGAGCTGTTTTTT.

The chain recombines TRBV9 with TRBJ1-2; 7 bases line up with TRBD1. Unmatched junction bases numbered 6, after V lost 3 bases and J lost 1 base. CDR3 length: 15 residues. Germline V lookup: CDR1 SGDLS, CDR2 YYNGEE. CDR3 residues: CASSGRQGYNYGYTF. The CDR3 region has the DNA TGTGCCAGCAGCGGCCGACAGGGTTATAACTATGGCTACACCTTC. Full variable domain (outside the CDR3, taken from reference TRBV9 and TRBJ1-2): DSGVTQTPKHLITATGQRVTLRCSPRSGDLSVYWYQQSLDQGLQFLIQYYNGEERAKGNILERFSAQQFPDLHSELNLSSLELGDSALYFCASSGRQGYNYGYTFGSGTRLTVV.

The V gene is TRBV6-5, the J gene TRBJ2-1, with 8 nucleotides matching TRBD1. The CDR3 is 11 amino acids. Germline V gene lookup returns CDR1 MNHEY and CDR2 SVGAGI. The junction had 4 bases not matched to a gene; V was cut back by 4 bases and J by 14 bases. The CDR3 sequence is CASSSMTGEFF. The DNA of the CDR3 is TGTGCCAGCAGTTCAATGACAGGGGAGTTCTTC.

The chain employs TRBV7-9 and TRBJ1-6, with D unclear. The V gene's germline CDR1 is SEHNR and CDR2 FQNEAQ (reference sequence). V was pared by 5 bases and J by 14 bases, with 13 bases between. The length of the CDR3 is 12 residues. CDR3 coding DNA: TGTGCCAGCAGCCCAGGAGGAGACTCCCTCCACTTT. This encodes CASSPGGDSLHF.

Points on this clone: One end of the junction fails to match germline, which may point to a read error. The chain has TRBV27 and TRBJ2-1, with TRBD2 as a possible D gene (5 bases). The CDR3 spans 15 residues. CDR1 MNHEY and CDR2 SMNVEV come from the germline V gene (reference sequence). The CDR3 sequence is CASSGRSSSYNERFF. The CDR3 region has the DNA TGTGCCAGCAGCGGACGGTCTAGCTCCTACAATGAGCGGTTCTTC.

The chain links TRBV21-1 to TRBJ2-6; the listed D gene, TRBD1, was not tested against the DNA. TRBV21-1 is assigned pseudogene status. The CDR3 is 20 amino acids. The CDR3 nucleotides are TGTGCCAGCAGCAAAGAGGACAGATTTTATAAAGCATCTGGGGCCAACGTCCTGACTTTC. It is translated as CASSKEDRFYKASGANVLTF.

The genes are TRBV27 and TRBJ1-1, with TRBD1 identical over 9 bases. Trimming took 7 bases from V and 4 from J; bases not matched to a gene: 7. Germline loops: CDR1 MNHEY, CDR2 SMNVEV (reference sequence). The CDR3 spans 14 residues. The CDR3 region is CASNPGQGITEAFF. In nucleotides, the CDR3 is TGTGCCAGCAATCCGGGACAGGGTATCACTGAAGCTTTCTTT.

This chain joins TRBV7-3 and TRBJ2-2; a possible D gene is TRBD2 (5 bases). This CDR3 region has 16 residues. Looked up from germline, CDR1 is SGHTA and CDR2 is FQGTGA. The V end was cut by 2 bases, the J end by 4 bases, with 14 bases between. DNA for the CDR3: TGTGCCAGCAGCTTATGGGCGGGTTCACGCACCGGGGAGCTGTTTTTT. Translated: CASSLWAGSRTGELFF.

The V and J genes are TRBV5-8 and TRBJ1-4; 10 nucleotides line up with TRBD1. Per the germline V gene, CDR1 is SGHTS and CDR2 is YDEGEE. The CDR3 length is 15 residues. The trim removed 4 bases at V and 6 bases at J, leaving 6 bases unmatched. CDR3 region: CASSVAGTGDEKLFF. The DNA of the CDR3 is TGTGCCAGCAGCGTTGCCGGGACAGGGGATGAAAAACTGTTTTTT.

The rearrangement links TRBV7-2 to TRBJ2-7, with 7 bases matching TRBD2. CDR1 and CDR2 from the germline V gene are SGHTA and FQGNSA. The CDR3 has 14 amino acids. V trimming: 1 base; J trimming: 3 bases; junction bases outside the gene matches: 3. CDR3 coding DNA: TGTGCCAGCAGCTTAGTCCGGGGGGACTACGAGCAGTACTTC. This gives the protein CASSLVRGDYEQYF.

The V call is TRBV9, the J call TRBJ2-1; the D gene is possibly TRBD1 (6 bases). This CDR3 has 15 amino acids. Germline CDR1 is SGDLS and CDR2 is YYNGEE. Trimming stripped 3 bases from V and 4 bases from J, with 14 bases between. The CDR3 sequence is CASSAPGAIYNEQFF. CDR3 in DNA: TGTGCCAGCAGCGCCCCAGGGGCAATTTACAATGAGCAGTTCTTC.

The V call is TRBV6-5, the J call TRBJ1-3, with no clear D. The CDR3 length is 15 residues. Per germline, CDR1 MNHEY and CDR2 SVGAGI. The V end was cut by 0 bases, the J end by 0 bases, with 6 bases between. This CDR3 is CASSYSAGSGNTIYF. The CDR3 nucleotides read TGTGCCAGCAGTTACTCAGCGGGCTCTGGAAACACCATATATTTT.

This clone came up once. The CDR3 is CASSLEGATYGYTF. CDR3 bases: TGTGCCAGCAGCTTGGAGGGGGCGACCTATGGCTACACCTTC. The chain couples TRBV5-6 to TRBJ1-2; 7 positions agree with TRBD1. Germline loops: CDR1 SGHDT, CDR2 YYEEEE. This CDR3 has 14 residues. With 0 bases clipped from V and 4 bases from J, the junction kept 3 bases outside the gene matches.

This sequence joins TRBV14 and TRBJ2-1; TRBD1 matches at 12 bases. The germline CDR1 and CDR2 sequences are SGHDN and FVKESK. The CDR3 loop spans 14 amino acids. The junction had 3 bases not matched to a gene; V was cut back by 4 bases and J by 8 bases. In DNA form, the CDR3 reads TGTGCCAGCAGCCGGGACAGGGGGCGCGATGAGCAGTTCTTC. Encoded protein: CASSRDRGRDEQFF. The full variable domain, its missing parts supplied by reference TRBV14 and TRBJ2-1, is EAGVTQFPSHSVIEKGQTVTLRCDPISGHDNLYWYRRVMGKEIKFLLHFVKESKQDESGMPNNRFLAERTGGTYSTLKVQPAELEDSGVYFCASSRDRGRDEQFFGPGTRLTVL.

The rearrangement joins TRBV6-1 to TRBJ2-7; 10 nucleotides line up with TRBD2. The germline CDR1 and CDR2 sequences are MNHNS and SASEGT. J was trimmed by 4 bases and V by 6 bases; bases with no gene match: 3. The CDR3 has 13 amino acids. Written as DNA, the CDR3 is TGTGCCAGCAGACTAGCGGGGAAATACGAGCAGTACTTC. This sequence encodes CASRLAGKYEQYF.

This clone appeared once. The chain has TRBV7-8 and TRBJ2-1, with 9 bases that match TRBD1. Germline V gene lookup returns CDR1 SGHVS and CDR2 FQNEAQ. This CDR3 has 14 residues. The V gene end was trimmed by 6 bases and the J gene end by 6 bases; junction bases not matched to a gene: 6. The CDR3 sequence: CASSYSTGGNEQFF. In nucleotides, the CDR3 is TGTGCCAGCAGTTATTCGACAGGGGGCAATGAGCAGTTCTTC.

CDR3 coding DNA: TGTGCCAGCAGCTTAGATGGAGGGAGCTCCTACAATGAGCAGTTCTTC. Residues: CASSLDGGSSYNEQFF. The rearrangement links TRBV13 to TRBJ2-1, with D perhaps TRBD2 (6 bases). Germline lookup yields CDR1 PRHDT and CDR2 FYEKMQ (reference sequence). CDR3 size: 16 residues. V was cut by 1 base and J by 0 bases, with 10 bases left in between. The whole variable domain, remainder taken from reference TRBV13 and TRBJ2-1, is AAGVIQSPRHLIKEKRETATLKCYPIPRHDTVYWYQQGPGQDPQFLISFYEKMQSDKGSIPDRFSAQQFSDYHSELNMSSLELGDSALYFCASSLDGGSSYNEQFFGPGTRLTVL.

The V and J genes are TRBV2 and TRBJ2-3; no clear D. The V end lost 8 bases, the J end lost 8 bases, and 14 bases lay between the germline ends. The CDR3 totals 12 residues. Germline assignment: CDR1 SNHLY and CDR2 FYNNEI. DNA for the CDR3: TGTGCCAGCGGCTATAACACGGGTACGCAGTATTTT. It yields the protein CASGYNTGTQYF.

The chain has TRBV27 and TRBJ1-5; 7 bases are a match to TRBD1. This CDR3 spans 15 amino acids. Germline assignment: CDR1 MNHEY and CDR2 SMNVEV (reference sequence). Losses at the gene ends were 6 bases for V and 3 bases for J; bases not matched to a gene: 8. CDR3 DNA: TGTGCCAGCAGATTCGCAGGGGGTTTCAATCAGCCCCAGCATTTT. Its protein product is CASRFAGGFNQPQHF.

The chain joins TRBV27 to TRBJ1-2; TRBD1 agrees at 11 bases. Germline trimming cut 3 bases from V and 4 bases from J; bases unmatched to any gene: 4. The CDR3 runs 15 residues. Germline V gene data show CDR1 as MNHEY and CDR2 as SMNVEV (reference sequence). Here the CDR3 reads CASSLGTGGGYGYTF. The CDR3 DNA reads as TGTGCCAGCAGTTTGGGGACAGGGGGTGGCTATGGCTACACCTTC.

This rearrangement joins TRBV7-2 to TRBJ2-7; the match to TRBD1 covers 10 bases. Germline-derived CDR1 and CDR2 are SGHTA and FQGNSA. This CDR3 spans 16 amino acids. V lost 4 bases to trimming and J lost 6 bases; unmatched junction nucleotides: 12. The CDR3 region has the DNA TGTGCCAGCAGCTGGGGACAGGGGCCCCTTTTGGGCGAGCAGTACTTC. Its protein product is CASSWGQGPLLGEQYF.

The genes are TRBV9 and TRBJ1-1; D unclear. Per the germline V gene, CDR1 is SGDLS and CDR2 is YYNGEE. Trimming shortened V by 0 bases and J by 4 bases, and 10 bases separated the two germline ends. The CDR3 loop spans 14 amino acids. DNA for the CDR3: TGTGCCAGCAGCGTAGCTAAGGGAGGCACTGAAGCTTTCTTT. Its protein product is CASSVAKGGTEAFF.

The chain employs TRBV4-1 and TRBJ1-6; 10 bases fit TRBD1. The CDR3 runs to 15 residues. Germline values: CDR1 MGHRA, CDR2 YSYEKL. J lost 9 bases, V lost 4 bases, and 6 bases had no gene match. The CDR3 spells CASSPQGQGRSPLHF. In DNA, the CDR3 is TGCGCCAGCAGCCCCCAGGGACAGGGGCGTTCACCCCTCCACTTT.

CDR3 sequence reads: CASSQEVLFRDNYEQYF. CDR3 DNA sequence: TGTGCCAGCAGCCAAGAAGTACTATTTAGGGACAACTACGAGCAGTACTTC. The V and J genes are TRBV14 and TRBJ2-7, with D possibly being TRBD1 (6 bases). V lost 0 bases and J 3 bases, leaving 18 bases between the germline ends. From germline, CDR1 is SGHDN and CDR2 FVKESK. The CDR3 sequence is 17 residues long.